This TCR beta chain was identified during a study of CD8 T cells in ankylosing spondylitis. Study-wide points: Significant enrichment of disease-linked clones was reported in matched ankylosing spondylitis synovial fluid. Typical of ankylosing spondylitis blood, it appeared, was a TCR beta motif of 7 or 8 highly homologous variants.

In making TCR beta libraries, quantitative 5'-RACE with molecular barcodes was used. One entry per CDR3 protein results from TCRdb running MiXCR on the 5' RACE reads. The data contain approximately 25,000 distinct CDR3 sequences, approximately 8% of them singletons. A remark on this clonotype: As yet, its antigen is unknown.

The receptor's source is a male donor with ankylosing spondylitis or in good health (not recorded which). Sequenced sample: blood.

DNA of the CDR3: TGCGCCAGCAGCGGGGCAGGGGGCGGTGAGCAGTTCTTC. It encodes CASSGAGGGEQFF. V is TRBV4-3 and J is TRBJ2-1; 8 bases align to TRBD1. CDR1 is LGHNA and CDR2 is YSLEER in the germline V gene. This CDR3 is 13 amino acids long. J gave up 9 bases and V 5 bases, and 6 bases lay outside the gene matches.